The 13 T cell receptor beta chains below all came from one sample that was sequenced in a study of molecular identifiers for immune sequencing clone quantification. TCRdb called the PCR reads again in MiXCR, with one record for every CDR3 protein. The sample lists approximately 670,000 distinct CDR3 sequences, roughly 21% occurring once. The sample taken for sequencing was naive CD8+ T cells from blood, with Jurkat cell RNA spiked in. The subset: FACS-sorted CD8+CD4-CCR7+CD45RA+ naive T cells. Receptors were obtained from a human donor in good health. Some libraries in this study had Jurkat cell RNA spiked in.

As to this clonotype: Just one base apart from a much larger clone, this may be a read error. In this CDR3 the conserved last residue, phenylalanine or tryptophan, is missing, so a read error is likely. This chain uses TRBV19 with TRBJ2-7; 9 nucleotides match TRBD1. Unmatched junction bases numbered 6, after V lost 5 bases and J lost 4 bases. The CDR3 is 14 amino acids. CDR1 and CDR2 (germline): LNHDA, SQIVND (reference sequence). CDR3 sequence (DNA): TGTGCCAGTAGTGCACAGGGGGCAGAATACGAGCAGTACCTC. Amino acid sequence: CASSAQGAEYEQYL.

This clonotype was found many times. J is TRBJ2-2 and V is TRBV29-1, with 10 bases identical to TRBD2. This CDR3 is 15 amino acids long. V shed 4 bases and J 5 bases; nucleotides not matched to a gene: 7. CDR1 SQVTM and CDR2 ANQGSEA come from the germline V gene. The CDR3 here is CSVVLLAGETGELFF. CDR3 sequence (DNA): TGCAGCGTTGTGTTGCTAGCGGGAGAAACCGGGGAGCTGTTTTTT.

This clonotype was recorded at least ten times. The chain is built from TRBV7-8 and TRBJ2-7; no firm D call. The CDR3 extends over 13 amino acids. CDR1 and CDR2 from the germline V gene are SGHVS and FQNEAQ. V was clipped by 5 bases and J by 3 bases, with 11 bases between them. This CDR3 is CASSPSNGYEQYF. In DNA form, the CDR3 reads TGTGCCAGCAGCCCCAGTAACGGCTACGAGCAGTACTTC.

In this sample, this clonotype turned up many times. This chain connects TRBV6-2 or TRBV6-3 to TRBJ2-3; D perhaps matches TRBD2 (6 bases). The germline V gene encodes CDR1 MNHEY and CDR2 SVGEGT. The CDR3 has 19 residues. Trimming cost V 8 bases and J 6 bases, with 33 bases left between them. The CDR3 sequence: CASRQLTKIAEKTRDTQYF. The CDR3 nucleotides read TGTGCCAGCCGTCAACTAACCAAGATAGCGGAAAAAACAAGGGATACGCAGTATTTT.

This clonotype came up many times. The genes are TRBV5-5 and TRBJ2-7; D possibly corresponds to TRBD1 (6 bases). Trimming pared 0 bases from V and 3 bases from J, leaving 13 bases between. Germline V CDR1 and CDR2: SGHKS, YYEKEE (reference sequence). The CDR3 runs 15 residues. The CDR3 spells CASSLDVRGLYEQYF. The CDR3 DNA sequence: TGTGCCAGCAGCTTGGATGTCAGGGGCCTCTACGAGCAGTACTTC.

The rearrangement links TRBV13 to TRBJ2-7; maybe TRBD2 (6 bases). V was clipped by 3 bases and J by 5 bases, with 20 bases between them. CDR3 length: 16 amino acids. The germline V gene has CDR1 PRHDT and CDR2 FYEKMQ (reference sequence). CDR3 amino acids: CASSLPSPGETHEQYF. The CDR3 DNA reads TGTGCCAGCAGCTTGCCTTCTCCGGGGGAAACCCACGAGCAGTACTTC.

Regarding this clonotype: One end of the junction varies from germline; a read error may be responsible. The chain has TRBV30 and TRBJ2-3; D call uncertain. The CDR3 is made up of 11 amino acids. Germline CDR1 reads GTSNPN; CDR2 reads SVGIG (reference sequence). CDR3 loop: CAWSPTDTRYF. DNA for the CDR3: TGTGCCTGGAGTCCCACAGATACGCGGTATTTT.

This clonotype was counted ten times or more. J is TRBJ2-7 and V is TRBV7-9; TRBD1 agrees at 11 bases. From germline, CDR1 is SEHNR and CDR2 FQNEAQ (reference sequence). CDR3 size: 15 residues. Trimming removed 6 bases from V and 4 bases from J; junction bases left unmatched: 8. The CDR3 DNA sequence: TGTGCCAGCAGTCTTGGACAGGGGGCGTTGTACGAGCAGTACTTC. This encodes CASSLGQGALYEQYF.

This clonotype has at least ten counts. The V gene is TRBV28, the J gene TRBJ1-5, with D possibly being TRBD1 (6 bases). CDR1 is MDHEN and CDR2 is SYDVKM in the germline V gene. The ends were cut back, 4 bases at V and 4 bases at J, with 17 bases in the middle. This CDR3 is built from 16 residues. The CDR3 loop is CASSSPRQAGNQPQHF. CDR3 DNA: TGTGCCAGCAGTTCACCGAGACAGGCGGGGAATCAGCCCCAGCATTTT.

In its sample, this clonotype was seen many times. The chain has TRBV7-3 and TRBJ2-3; no clear D. The V gene lost 5 bases and the J gene lost 1 base, with 10 bases spanning the gap. This CDR3 has 14 amino acids. CDR1 and CDR2 (germline): SGHTA, FQGTGA. The CDR3 DNA sequence: TGTGCCAGCAGCGAAAAAGTTGGCACAGATACGCAGTATTTT. Its protein product is CASSEKVGTDTQYF.

This clonotype was seen at least ten times. J is TRBJ2-3 and V is TRBV7-9; TRBD2 matches 15 bases. With V trimmed by 5 bases and J by 1 base, 7 bases remained unmatched. Germline V lookup: CDR1 SEHNR, CDR2 FQNEAQ (reference sequence). CDR3 length: 18 residues. In DNA form, the CDR3 reads TGTGCCAGCAGCGACGAGGGACTAGCGGGAGGAGGCACAGATACGCAGTATTTT. This encodes CASSDEGLAGGGTDTQYF.

This clonotype came up many times. V and J are TRBV7-9 and TRBJ2-7; D is tentatively TRBD1 or TRBD2 (5 bases each). The length of the CDR3 is 16 residues. V was trimmed by 5 bases and J by 2 bases, leaving 19 bases between them. CDR1 is SEHNR and CDR2 is FQNEAQ in the germline V gene (reference sequence). The CDR3 region is CASSPWDGPGAYEQYF. Here the CDR3 DNA reads TGTGCCAGCAGCCCCTGGGACGGCCCAGGCGCCTACGAGCAGTACTTC. The full variable domain, with the rest looked up from reference TRBV7-9 and TRBJ2-7, is DTGVSQNPRHKITKRGQNVTFRCDPISEHNRLYWYRQTLGQGPEFLTYFQNEAQLEKSRLLSDRFSAERPKGSFSTLEIQRTEQGDSAMYLCASSPWDGPGAYEQYFGPGTRLTVT.

This clonotype was observed a handful of times. The rearrangement joins TRBV6-5 to TRBJ1-6; D remains ambiguous. V lost 2 bases and J 8 bases, leaving 13 bases between the germline ends. Germline loops: CDR1 MNHEY, CDR2 SVGAGI. CDR3 size: 15 residues. The DNA of the CDR3 is TGTGCCAGCAGTTACGCCGATGGGTCGGATTCACCCCTCCACTTT. Translation gives CASSYADGSDSPLHF.